The 28 T cell receptor beta chains reported below all come from one sample, sequenced in a study of OX40 agonist ivuxolimab in advanced cancers. Assay: immunoSEQ multiplex PCR; the TCRdb copy retains only in-frame clones and omits some. The table shows 62,000 or so clones, with 75% to 95% occurring only once. The sequencing here drew on CD4+ or CD8+ T cells sorted from blood, taken in a trial of the OX40 agonist ivuxolimab. The receptors here all came from an adult with an advanced solid tumor such as melanoma, head and neck, liver or kidney cancer.

The V and J genes are TRBV18 and TRBJ2-2; 10 bases agree with TRBD2. The junction had 2 bases not matched to a gene; V was cut back by 3 bases and J by 1 base. CDR3 size: 16 residues. CDR1 is KGHSH and CDR2 is LQKENI in the germline V gene. CDR3 residues: CASSPLAGENTGELFF. The CDR3 bases are TGTGCCAGCTCACCTCTAGCGGGAGAGAACACCGGGGAGCTGTTTTTT.

CDR3 coding DNA: TGTGCCTGGAGGAGACAGGGGCGCAATCAGCCCCAGCATTTT. Translating gives CAWRRQGRNQPQHF. The chain couples TRBV30 to TRBJ1-5, with 8 bases identical to TRBD1. CDR1 and CDR2 from the germline V gene are GTSNPN and SVGIG (reference sequence). The CDR3 contains 14 residues. V shed 3 bases and J 2 bases; nucleotides not matched to a gene: 3.

This rearrangement joins TRBV10-3 to TRBJ1-3; tentatively, D is TRBD1 (6 bases). The germline gives CDR1 ENHRY, CDR2 SYGVKD. Trimming cost V 8 bases and J 2 bases, with 13 bases left between them. This CDR3 is built from 14 residues. CDR3 nucleotides: TGTGCCATCGGGGGACAAAAGACTGGAAACACCATATATTTT. This sequence encodes CAIGGQKTGNTIYF.

The V call is TRBV7-2, the J call TRBJ2-5, with 8 bases matching TRBD2. The CDR3 is 19 amino acids. V was pared by 0 bases and J by 0 bases, with 12 bases of the junction left unmatched. CDR1 is SGHTA and CDR2 is FQGNSA in the germline V gene. The DNA for the CDR3 is TGTGCCAGCAGCTTAGCGAGAAACGAAACTAGCGGCAACCAAGAGACCCAGTACTTC. Its protein is CASSLARNETSGNQETQYF. Full variable domain (remainder filled in from reference TRBV7-2 and TRBJ2-5): GAGVSQSPSNKVTEKGKDVELRCDPISGHTALYWYRQSLGQGLEFLIYFQGNSAPDKSGLPSDRFSAERTGGSVSTLTIQRTQQEDSAVYLCASSLARNETSGNQETQYFGPGTRLLVL.

The V and J genes are TRBV5-4 and TRBJ2-3, with TRBD1 as a possible D gene (5 bases). CDR3 length: 14 residues. Germline V gene lookup returns CDR1 SGHNT and CDR2 YYREEE (reference sequence). With 10 bases removed from V and 0 bases from J, the gap between germline ends came to 15 bases. This chain's CDR3 is CAAAKGASTDTQYF. The DNA of the CDR3 is TGTGCCGCAGCTAAAGGGGCGAGCACAGATACGCAGTATTTT.

This clone was observed a single time. The chain combines TRBV30 with TRBJ2-1; 13 bases line up with TRBD2. The CDR3 is made up of 15 amino acids. V was pared by 2 bases and J by 9 bases, with 7 bases of the junction left unmatched. Germline V CDR1 and CDR2: GTSNPN, SVGIG (reference sequence). DNA of the CDR3: TGTGCCTGGAGTCCTGTGGGACTAGCGGGAAGTGAGCAGTTCTTC. This sequence encodes CAWSPVGLAGSEQFF.

The chain uses TRBV9 and TRBJ1-4, with D unresolved. The germline V and J ends were trimmed by 2 bases and 5 bases, with 13 bases remaining between them. This CDR3 has 15 residues. Germline V gene data show CDR1 as SGDLS and CDR2 as YYNGEE. CDR3 nucleotide sequence: TGTGCCAGCAGCGTGGGTACGACGGTCAATGAAAAACTGTTTTTT. Translating it yields CASSVGTTVNEKLFF.

This clone has only a few counts. The chain combines TRBV30 with TRBJ1-5, with D uncertain. The V and J ends lost 5 bases and 3 bases respectively, with 11 bases between them. There are 13 residues in the CDR3. The germline gives CDR1 GTSNPN, CDR2 SVGIG (reference sequence). DNA for the CDR3: TGTGCCTGGGCAGACAAGCCCAATCAGCCCCAGCATTTT. It codes for CAWADKPNQPQHF.

Only one count was recorded for this clone. V usage is TRBV6-4 and J usage is TRBJ2-1; the D gene is possibly TRBD2 (6 bases). Germline-derived CDR1 and CDR2 are MRHNA and SNTAGT. V lost 6 bases to trimming and J lost 3 bases, with 18 bases between them. The CDR3 is 16 amino acids. DNA of the CDR3: TGTGCCAGCAGGGGGGGAGCCGGGCTGATCTACAATGAGCAGTTCTTC. Amino acid sequence: CASRGGAGLIYNEQFF.

The chain recombines TRBV19 with TRBJ2-2; TRBD2 agrees at 8 bases. Germline lookup yields CDR1 LNHDA and CDR2 SQIVND (reference sequence). CDR3 length: 15 residues. V shed 8 bases, J shed 3 bases, and the junction held 8 bases outside the gene matches. This CDR3 reads CASRSGGIYTGELFF. The CDR3 DNA follows: TGTGCCAGTCGCTCGGGGGGGATCTACACCGGGGAGCTGTTTTTT.

The rearrangement joins TRBV7-9 to TRBJ1-6; no clear D gene. The germline gives CDR1 SEHNR, CDR2 FQNEAQ (reference sequence). The CDR3 spans 17 residues. Trimming cost V 4 bases and J 0 bases, with 13 bases left between them. CDR3 DNA: TGTGCCAGCAGCTCCCCAGTTAGAGACTCCTATAATTCACCCCTCCACTTT. Translated: CASSSPVRDSYNSPLHF.

The rearrangement joins TRBV30 to TRBJ2-7; tentative D call: TRBD2 (6 bases). The CDR3 covers 13 residues. Germline CDR1 GTSNPN, CDR2 SVGIG (reference sequence). Trimming left V 0 bases short and J 7 bases short, with 13 bases between. The CDR3 DNA reads as TGTGCCTGGAGTGTATTAATCGGGGGTGAGCAGTACTTC. It codes for CAWSVLIGGEQYF.

The rearrangement links TRBV27 to TRBJ1-1, with 10 positions matching TRBD1. V lost 2 bases, J lost 8 bases, and 5 bases stayed unmatched. Germline values: CDR1 MNHEY, CDR2 SMNVEV (reference sequence). There are 14 residues in the CDR3. The CDR3 is CASSLHDRGLEAFF. The CDR3 DNA reads as TGTGCCAGCAGTTTACACGACAGGGGGCTGGAAGCTTTCTTT.

This clone was counted a single time. The chain uses TRBV19 and TRBJ1-1; D remains ambiguous. CDR3 length equals 13 residues. Deletions cut 1 base from V and 1 base from J, with 4 bases between. The V gene's germline CDR1 is LNHDA and CDR2 SQIVND (reference sequence). The CDR3 DNA sequence: TGTGCCAGTAGTATAGGCCGGAACACTGAAGCTTTCTTT. This encodes CASSIGRNTEAFF.

This clone was seen a handful of times. The chain links TRBV5-8 to TRBJ1-2, with D possibly TRBD1 on 6 matching bases. The V gene's germline CDR1 is SGHTS and CDR2 YDEGEE. The CDR3 has 14 residues. Trimming took off 4 bases at V and 3 bases at J, with 13 bases between the two ends. CDR3 bases: TGTGCCAGCAGCCCTACAGGGACGGACTATGGCTACACCTTC. Protein: CASSPTGTDYGYTF.

J is TRBJ2-1 and V is TRBV5-5; 10 nucleotides align to TRBD2. J lost 7 bases, V lost 0 bases, and 7 bases had no gene match. The CDR3 is 16 amino acids. Germline V CDR1 and CDR2: SGHKS, YYEKEE (reference sequence). The CDR3 loop reads CASSLASGTSANEQFF. In nucleotides, the CDR3 is TGTGCCAGCAGCTTGGCGTCTGGGACTAGCGCGAATGAGCAGTTCTTC.

The chain employs TRBV28 and TRBJ1-2; 7 bases line up with TRBD1. Germline CDR1 is MDHEN and CDR2 is SYDVKM. Trimming took 5 bases from V and 6 from J; bases not matched to a gene: 9. The CDR3 is 14 amino acids. Written as DNA, the CDR3 is TGTGCCAGCAGTCATCGACAGGGAGGGCATGGCTACACCTTC. This translates into CASSHRQGGHGYTF.

V usage is TRBV7-2 and J usage is TRBJ1-1; perhaps TRBD1 as D (6 bases). V was trimmed by 7 bases and J by 0 bases, leaving 15 bases between them. Germline CDR1 is SGHTA and CDR2 is FQGNSA. The CDR3 sequence is 15 residues long. Here the CDR3 reads CASTPGAGMNTEAFF. CDR3 bases: TGTGCCAGCACCCCGGGGGCAGGGATGAACACTGAAGCTTTCTTT.

Note on this clone: A read error may produce the germline difference seen at one junction end. The V and J genes are TRBV7-7 and TRBJ2-7; maybe TRBD2 (5 bases). Germline CDR1 reads SSHAT; CDR2 reads FNYEAQ (reference sequence). CDR3 length equals 13 residues. The CDR3 sequence is CASSLSGSYEQYF. As DNA, the CDR3 is TGTGCTAGCAGCTTATCGGGGAGCTACGAGCAGTACTTC.

This clone is a singleton in its sample. CDR3 in DNA: TGTGCCAGCAGCCAACAGGAGTACCAAGAGACCCAGTACTTC. The encoded protein is CASSQQEYQETQYF. The gene calls are TRBV7-9 and TRBJ2-5; the D gene is possibly TRBD1 (5 bases). The CDR3 totals 14 residues. Looked up from germline, CDR1 is SEHNR and CDR2 is FQNEAQ (reference sequence). V was cut by 5 bases and J by 0 bases, with 10 bases left in between.

The rearrangement joins TRBV10-3 to TRBJ2-7, with TRBD2 identical over 7 bases. The CDR3 length is 13 residues. With 10 bases clipped from V and 0 bases from J, the junction kept 6 bases outside the gene matches. The germline CDR1 and CDR2 sequences are ENHRY and SYGVKD. CDR3 nucleotides: TGTGCCACCCTAGCGGCATCCTCCTACGAGCAGTACTTC. Translating gives CATLAASSYEQYF.

The V and J genes are TRBV28 and TRBJ2-1; D unresolved. Germline V gene lookup returns CDR1 MDHEN and CDR2 SYDVKM. V lost 2 bases to trimming and J lost 10 bases, with 9 bases between them. This CDR3 has 12 amino acids. The CDR3 sequence: CASSLLVAEQFF. CDR3 DNA sequence: TGTGCCAGCAGTTTACTCGTCGCGGAGCAGTTCTTC.

This chain connects TRBV28 to TRBJ2-6; 12 bases align to TRBD2. Trimming took 5 bases from V and 4 from J; bases not matched to a gene: 3. This CDR3 spans 16 amino acids. Per germline, CDR1 MDHEN and CDR2 SYDVKM. This CDR3 is CASSRLAGDGANVLTF. The DNA of the CDR3 is TGTGCCAGCAGTAGACTAGCGGGAGACGGGGCCAACGTCCTGACTTTC.

V is TRBV2 and J is TRBJ1-1, with 7 bases identical to TRBD1. The CDR3 is 13 residues long. The V gene's germline CDR1 is SNHLY and CDR2 FYNNEI. The trim removed 4 bases at V and 4 bases at J, leaving 3 bases unmatched. The CDR3 DNA is TGTGCCAGCAGTGGTCAGGGGGTCACTGAAGCTTTCTTT. Translation: CASSGQGVTEAFF. Together with reference TRBV2 and TRBJ1-1, the CDR3 gives the full variable domain: EPEVTQTPSHQVTQMGQEVILRCVPISNHLYFYWYRQILGQKVEFLVSFYNNEISEKSEIFDDQFSVERPDGSNFTLKIRSTKLEDSAMYFCASSGQGVTEAFFGQGTRLTVV.

V is TRBV7-8 and J is TRBJ2-3; tentatively, D is TRBD2 (6 bases). This CDR3 spans 15 amino acids. Germline loops: CDR1 SGHVS, CDR2 FQNEAQ. The V and J ends lost 5 bases and 0 bases respectively, with 12 bases between them. This CDR3 is CASSAAGISTDTQYF. For the CDR3, the DNA is TGTGCCAGCAGCGCCGCGGGGATTAGCACAGATACGCAGTATTTT.

The chain joins TRBV28 to TRBJ2-3; the D is unclear. The CDR3 loop spans 11 amino acids. Germline V CDR1 and CDR2: MDHEN, SYDVKM. V was clipped by 3 bases and J by 9 bases, with 7 bases between them. Here the CDR3 reads CASSFSDTQYF. Here the CDR3 DNA reads TGTGCCAGCAGTTTTTCTGACACGCAGTATTTT.

In its sample, this clone was seen once. This rearrangement joins TRBV7-3 to TRBJ2-5; D assignment may be TRBD1 or TRBD2 (6 bases each). The ends were cut back, 1 base at V and 4 bases at J, with 19 bases in the middle. This CDR3 has 17 amino acids. Germline V lookup: CDR1 SGHTA, CDR2 FQGTGA. CDR3 residues: CASSLRGGLGDAETQYF. Here the CDR3 DNA reads TGTGCCAGCAGCTTAAGAGGGGGACTCGGGGACGCAGAGACCCAGTACTTC.

In its sample, this clone was seen once. Within the sample, other DNA sequences also encode this same CDR3. This chain connects TRBV30 to TRBJ2-5; D is ambiguous. V was clipped by 0 bases and J by 5 bases, with 4 bases between them. This CDR3 is 11 amino acids long. Per germline, CDR1 GTSNPN and CDR2 SVGIG (reference sequence). CDR3 residues: CAWSVQETQYF. CDR3 nucleotide sequence: TGTGCCTGGAGTGTACAGGAGACCCAGTACTTC.